A selection of T cell receptor beta chains follows, all from one sample in a study of cytomegalovirus exposure and HLA in healthy donors. TCRdb keeps only in-frame clones here, not all; method: immunoSEQ multiplex PCR. The sample shows around 40,000 clones, 65% to 90% of them seen only once. Sequenced material: PBMCs. The receptors were gathered from a woman aged 18-35 years in good health and CMV-seropositive. Both conserved end residues are part of each CDR3. Fields, in order: clone size, D gene, J gene, V gene, CDR3 DNA, CDR3 protein. The D gene is left open where the match is weak. Some rows mark clone size as missing; the rest say once, few, many or name a class of expanded clone.

clone_size: NA; d_call: NA; j_call: TRBJ1-5; v_call: TRBV6-5; cdr3_nt: TGTGCCAGCAGTTACAGCGGGGGGAGTCAGCCCCAGCATTTT; cdr3_aa: CASSYSGGSQPQHF
clone_size: once; d_call: NA; j_call: TRBJ2-7; v_call: TRBV2; cdr3_nt: TGTGCCAGCAGTGCTCGGGGCAGGGGATACGAGCAGTACTTC; cdr3_aa: CASSARGRGYEQYF
clone_size: NA; d_call: TRBD1; j_call: TRBJ1-2; v_call: TRBV28; cdr3_nt: TGTGCCAGCAGTCGACAGGGGTGGGATGGCTACACCTTC; cdr3_aa: CASSRQGWDGYTF
clone_size: NA; d_call: NA; j_call: TRBJ2-7; v_call: TRBV6-1; cdr3_nt: TGTGCCAGCAGTGAAAGCGAGCCTAGCAGCTACGAGCAGTACTTC; cdr3_aa: CASSESEPSSYEQYF
clone_size: NA; d_call: TRBD1; j_call: TRBJ1-1; v_call: TRBV7-2; cdr3_nt: TGTGCCAGCAGCCGACAGGGCCAGTTGAACACTGAAGCTTTCTTT; cdr3_aa: CASSRQGQLNTEAFF
clone_size: NA; d_call: TRBD1; j_call: TRBJ2-5; v_call: TRBV11-3; cdr3_nt: TGTGCCAGCAGCGTCGGGACAGCTCAAGAGACCCAGTACTTC; cdr3_aa: CASSVGTAQETQYF
clone_size: NA; d_call: TRBD1; j_call: TRBJ2-2; v_call: TRBV19; cdr3_nt: TGTGCCAGTAGTACCGGCCGGGACAGGGGGATGAACACCGGGGAGCTGTTTTTT; cdr3_aa: CASSTGRDRGMNTGELFF
clone_size: NA; d_call: TRBD2; j_call: TRBJ2-3; v_call: TRBV4-2; cdr3_nt: TGTGCCAGCAGCCAAGGTAGCGGGGGGGCCCCAGATACGCAGTATTTT; cdr3_aa: CASSQGSGGAPDTQYF
clone_size: NA; d_call: NA; j_call: TRBJ1-5; v_call: TRBV19; cdr3_nt: TGTGCCAGTAGTATGGGGGCTCGGACAGTCAATCAGCCCCAGCATTTT; cdr3_aa: CASSMGARTVNQPQHF
clone_size: NA; d_call: TRBD1; j_call: TRBJ2-4; v_call: TRBV28; cdr3_nt: TGTGCCAGCAGCGAGACAGGGATCGGAGCCAAAAACATTCAGTACTTC; cdr3_aa: CASSETGIGAKNIQYF
clone_size: few; d_call: TRBD2; j_call: TRBJ2-5; v_call: TRBV7-6; cdr3_nt: TGTGCCAGCAGCCTCAGGGCTAGCGGGGGAAAAGAGACCCAGTACTTC; cdr3_aa: CASSLRASGGKETQYF
clone_size: NA; d_call: NA; j_call: TRBJ2-1; v_call: TRBV11-3; cdr3_nt: TGTGCCAGCAGCTTAGAGGGAGACAATGAGCAGTTCTTC; cdr3_aa: CASSLEGDNEQFF
clone_size: NA; d_call: NA; j_call: TRBJ1-5; v_call: TRBV5-3; cdr3_nt: TGTGCCAGAAGCTTGTATCCGGGGTCGCGGGAGCCCCAGCATTTT; cdr3_aa: CARSLYPGSREPQHF
clone_size: NA; d_call: NA; j_call: TRBJ1-1; v_call: TRBV28; cdr3_nt: TGTGCCAGCATTGGAGACAGATTTAACACTGAAGCTTTCTTT; cdr3_aa: CASIGDRFNTEAFF
clone_size: NA; d_call: TRBD1; j_call: TRBJ2-3; v_call: TRBV7-8; cdr3_nt: TGTGCCAGCAGCATTGGGACAGCAGTACCCACAGATACGCAGTATTTT; cdr3_aa: CASSIGTAVPTDTQYF
clone_size: few; d_call: TRBD2; j_call: TRBJ2-3; v_call: TRBV4-1; cdr3_nt: TGCGCCAGCAGCCAATCCCCGGGACTAGCCCCAGATACGCAGTATTTT; cdr3_aa: CASSQSPGLAPDTQYF
clone_size: NA; d_call: TRBD2; j_call: TRBJ2-2; v_call: TRBV27; cdr3_nt: TGTGCCAGCAGTTTAACCGGGGGGGGTGCCGGGGAGCTGTTTTTT; cdr3_aa: CASSLTGGGAGELFF
clone_size: NA; d_call: NA; j_call: TRBJ2-7; v_call: TRBV11-3; cdr3_nt: TGTGCCAGCAGCTTAGATCATGGGGACTCCTACGAGCGGTACTTC; cdr3_aa: CASSLDHGDSYERYF
clone_size: NA; d_call: NA; j_call: TRBJ2-1; v_call: TRBV11-2; cdr3_nt: TGTGCCAGCAGTTTGGAGGGGGCCTTAAATGAGCAGTTCTTC; cdr3_aa: CASSLEGALNEQFF
clone_size: NA; d_call: NA; j_call: TRBJ2-1; v_call: TRBV27; cdr3_nt: TGTGCCAGCAGTTTATCGAGAGGCTATGAGCAGTTCTTC; cdr3_aa: CASSLSRGYEQFF
clone_size: NA; d_call: TRBD1; j_call: TRBJ2-2; v_call: TRBV2; cdr3_nt: TGTGCCAGCAGGATCTGGGACAGGGATAACACCGGGGAGCTGTTTTTT; cdr3_aa: CASRIWDRDNTGELFF
clone_size: NA; d_call: TRBD1; j_call: TRBJ2-3; v_call: TRBV28; cdr3_nt: TGTGCCAGCAGTGGGACAGGTCCAGATACGCAGTATTTT; cdr3_aa: CASSGTGPDTQYF
clone_size: NA; d_call: NA; j_call: TRBJ1-5; v_call: TRBV9; cdr3_nt: TGTGCCAGCAGCGTAGGGGGGGACAATCAGCCCCAGCATTTT; cdr3_aa: CASSVGGDNQPQHF
clone_size: NA; d_call: NA; j_call: TRBJ1-2; v_call: TRBV25-1; cdr3_nt: TGTGCCAGCAGTGAAGATGCAGTCTATGGCTACACCTTC; cdr3_aa: CASSEDAVYGYTF
clone_size: NA; d_call: NA; j_call: TRBJ1-6; v_call: TRBV28; cdr3_nt: TGTGCCAGCGGGAGCCCACCCCTCCACTTT; cdr3_aa: CASGSPPLHF
clone_size: NA; d_call: NA; j_call: TRBJ2-3; v_call: TRBV11-2; cdr3_nt: TGTGCCAGCAGCTTAAGGGGGTTCAGCACAGATACGCAGTATTTT; cdr3_aa: CASSLRGFSTDTQYF
clone_size: NA; d_call: TRBD2; j_call: TRBJ2-3; v_call: TRBV4-3; cdr3_nt: TGCGCCAGCAGCCAAGATCGACTAGCGCCAGATACGCAGTATTTT; cdr3_aa: CASSQDRLAPDTQYF
clone_size: NA; d_call: NA; j_call: TRBJ2-7; v_call: TRBV12-5; cdr3_nt: TGTGCTAGTGGTTTGGCCAACGGGAACGAGCAGTACTTC; cdr3_aa: CASGLANGNEQYF
clone_size: NA; d_call: NA; j_call: TRBJ2-1; v_call: TRBV29-1; cdr3_nt: TGCAGCGTTGAAGGGACACAGAGCTCCTACAATGAGCAGTTCTTC; cdr3_aa: CSVEGTQSSYNEQFF
clone_size: NA; d_call: NA; j_call: TRBJ1-5; v_call: TRBV28; cdr3_nt: TGTGCCAGCAGTTTAGTGGGGGCTGGCAATCAGCCCCAGCATTTT; cdr3_aa: CASSLVGAGNQPQHF
clone_size: NA; d_call: TRBD1; j_call: TRBJ2-5; v_call: TRBV27; cdr3_nt: TGTGCCAGCAGGTCGGGACAGGGCCGTCGCGAGACCCAGTACTTC; cdr3_aa: CASRSGQGRRETQYF
clone_size: NA; d_call: TRBD2; j_call: TRBJ2-5; v_call: TRBV10-3; cdr3_nt: TGTGCCATCAGTGAGCCCATGGGCGGGAGTACGGGAGAGACCCAGTACTTC; cdr3_aa: CAISEPMGGSTGETQYF
clone_size: few; d_call: NA; j_call: TRBJ2-7; v_call: TRBV29-1; cdr3_nt: TGCAGCGTTGAATTGGGCACGGTGGGCTTTTACGAGCAGTACTTC; cdr3_aa: CSVELGTVGFYEQYF
clone_size: NA; d_call: NA; j_call: TRBJ2-3; v_call: TRBV9; cdr3_nt: TGTGCCAGCAGCGTAGGCCAGGGGACAGATACGCAGTATTTT; cdr3_aa: CASSVGQGTDTQYF
clone_size: once; d_call: TRBD1; j_call: TRBJ2-2; v_call: TRBV2; cdr3_nt: TGTGCCAGCGGGCGAGAACCGGACAGGGACACCGGGGAGCTGTTTTTT; cdr3_aa: CASGREPDRDTGELFF
clone_size: NA; d_call: NA; j_call: TRBJ2-7; v_call: TRBV14; cdr3_nt: TGTGCCAGCAGCCAAGTCCGTTCCGAGCAGTACTTC; cdr3_aa: CASSQVRSEQYF
clone_size: NA; d_call: NA; j_call: TRBJ1-5; v_call: TRBV28; cdr3_nt: TGTGCCAGCAGTCTGCCGATGACAGCTTATCCAGGTCAGCCCCAGCATTTT; cdr3_aa: CASSLPMTAYPGQPQHF
clone_size: NA; d_call: TRBD1; j_call: TRBJ2-7; v_call: TRBV7-8; cdr3_nt: TGTGCCAGCAGCCCCATGGACAGGGAAAACGAGCAGTACTTC; cdr3_aa: CASSPMDRENEQYF
clone_size: NA; d_call: NA; j_call: TRBJ1-4; v_call: TRBV18; cdr3_nt: TGTGCCAGCTCACCACTGTCCGGGATAGAGGAAAAACTGTTTTTT; cdr3_aa: CASSPLSGIEEKLFF
clone_size: NA; d_call: TRBD1; j_call: TRBJ1-5; v_call: TRBV30; cdr3_nt: TGTGCCTGGGGACAGGGGACAGATCAGCCCCAGCATTTT; cdr3_aa: CAWGQGTDQPQHF
clone_size: few; d_call: TRBD1; j_call: TRBJ1-3; v_call: TRBV2; cdr3_nt: TGTGCCAGCAGGACAGGGGTCTTCTCTGGAAACACCATATATTTT; cdr3_aa: CASRTGVFSGNTIYF
clone_size: NA; d_call: TRBD1; j_call: TRBJ2-2; v_call: TRBV7-8; cdr3_nt: TGTGCCAGCAGACTTGGGACAGCCAACACCGGGGAGCTGTTTTTT; cdr3_aa: CASRLGTANTGELFF
clone_size: NA; d_call: TRBD1; j_call: TRBJ2-7; v_call: TRBV29-1; cdr3_nt: TGCAGCGCGGGTGGACAGGGCCACGAGCAGTACTTC; cdr3_aa: CSAGGQGHEQYF
clone_size: NA; d_call: TRBD2; j_call: TRBJ2-3; v_call: TRBV4-1; cdr3_nt: TGCGCCAGCAGCCAAGTGGCGGGAGGACCTTCCACAGATACGCAGTATTTT; cdr3_aa: CASSQVAGGPSTDTQYF
clone_size: NA; d_call: NA; j_call: TRBJ2-1; v_call: TRBV19; cdr3_nt: TGTGCCAGTAGTGGCCTTTCCTACAATGAGCAGTTCTTC; cdr3_aa: CASSGLSYNEQFF
clone_size: NA; d_call: NA; j_call: TRBJ1-5; v_call: TRBV7-2; cdr3_nt: TGTGCCAGCAGCTTAGGAGGGCCCCAGCATTTT; cdr3_aa: CASSLGGPQHF
clone_size: NA; d_call: NA; j_call: TRBJ1-2; v_call: TRBV4-2; cdr3_nt: TGTGCCAGCAGCCAAGTTGGACAGAACTATGGCTACACCTTC; cdr3_aa: CASSQVGQNYGYTF
clone_size: NA; d_call: NA; j_call: TRBJ2-3; v_call: TRBV6-6; cdr3_nt: TGTGCCAGCAGTTACTCCAAAGGGGGGGGTTCAGATACGCAGTATTTT; cdr3_aa: CASSYSKGGGSDTQYF
clone_size: NA; d_call: TRBD2; j_call: TRBJ2-7; v_call: TRBV4-3; cdr3_nt: TGCGCCAGCAGCCGAGGGACTAGCGGCTTCTACGAGCAGTACTTC; cdr3_aa: CASSRGTSGFYEQYF
clone_size: once; d_call: NA; j_call: TRBJ2-5; v_call: TRBV19; cdr3_nt: TGTGCCAGTAGCAGTCAGGGGCTGGAGACCCAGTACTTC; cdr3_aa: CASSSQGLETQYF
clone_size: NA; d_call: TRBD2; j_call: TRBJ2-7; v_call: TRBV19; cdr3_nt: TGTGCCAGTTCCAGCGGGAGCCCCTACGAGCAGTACTTC; cdr3_aa: CASSSGSPYEQYF
clone_size: NA; d_call: NA; j_call: TRBJ2-7; v_call: TRBV30; cdr3_nt: TGTGCCTGGAGTGTATCCACTCCAATTGCGGGGAAGTACTTC; cdr3_aa: CAWSVSTPIAGKYF
clone_size: NA; d_call: TRBD1; j_call: TRBJ2-2; v_call: TRBV29-1; cdr3_nt: TGCAGCGCAACGGGATCTAGGACAGGGAGTTTCCCCGGGGAGCTGTTTTTT; cdr3_aa: CSATGSRTGSFPGELFF